A selection of T cell receptor beta chains follows, all from one sample in a study of shared clonotypes between healthy human individuals. Generated by immunoSEQ multiplex PCR, the TCRdb table keeps only in-frame clones and is missing some. The sample yields 800,000 or so clones, roughly 96% seen once. The specimen was naive CD8+ T cells sorted from blood. These receptor sequences come from a man aged 25-45 years in good health. CDR3s include the opening cysteine and the closing phenylalanine or tryptophan. The D gene is left open where the match is weak. Clone size is given for some rows only: seen once, a few or many times, or a class if the clone is expanded.

V	size	J	D	DNA	CDR3
TRBV9	.	TRBJ2-1	.	TGTGCCAGCAGCGGACGCTACAATGAGCAGTTCTTC	CASSGRYNEQFF
TRBV5-6	.	TRBJ1-5	.	TGTGCCAGCAGCAGGGATAGCAATCAGCCCCAGCATTTT	CASSRDSNQPQHF
TRBV11-2	.	TRBJ2-5	.	TGTGCCAGCAGCTCATGGACAGCCCTGGAGACCCAGTACTTC	CASSSWTALETQYF
TRBV12-5	few	TRBJ2-1	.	TGTGCTAGTGGGTCTTACAATGAGCAGTTCTTC	CASGSYNEQFF
TRBV18	.	TRBJ2-2	.	TGTGCCAGCACCATCAGGGAGCGGCTGGGACCGGGGGAGCTGTTTTTT	CASTIRERLGPGELFF
TRBV19	.	TRBJ2-3	.	TGTGCCAGTAGTATCGGTCGGGGAGATACGCAGTATTTT	CASSIGRGDTQYF
TRBV7-2	.	TRBJ2-1	.	TGTGCCAGCAGCCGGCAGGATCGGCGCAATGAGCAGTTCTTC	CASSRQDRRNEQFF
TRBV5-1	.	TRBJ2-3	.	TGCGCCAGCAGCATAAACAGGCCTAGCACAGATACGCAGTATTTT	CASSINRPSTDTQYF
TRBV28	.	TRBJ2-7	TRBD1	TGTGCCAGCATCATAAGGGGGCGCAATGGCGAGCAGTACTTC	CASIIRGRNGEQYF
TRBV9	.	TRBJ1-3	.	TGTGCCAGCAGCGCAGGGAGCACCATATATTTT	CASSAGSTIYF
TRBV7-9	.	TRBJ2-2	.	TGTGCCAGCACCCCAAGAAGAACCGCGAACACCGGGGAGCTGTTTTTT	CASTPRRTANTGELFF
TRBV7-6	.	TRBJ2-2	.	TGTGCCAGCAGCTTAATTGGACAGCACACCGGGGAGCTGTTTTTT	CASSLIGQHTGELFF
TRBV4-2	.	TRBJ2-5	TRBD1	TGTGCCAGCAGCCCGGCCGGGACAGAGTACCAAGAGACCCAGTACTTC	CASSPAGTEYQETQYF
TRBV7-9	.	TRBJ2-5	TRBD2	TGTGCCAGCAGCTCAGGACTAGCGGGAGTCACTCAAGAGACCCAGTACTTC	CASSSGLAGVTQETQYF
TRBV5-1	.	TRBJ2-7	.	TGCGCCAGCAGCTTGGGGGACTCTGAAGGCGAGCAGTACTTC	CASSLGDSEGEQYF
TRBV27	.	TRBJ2-5	TRBD1	TGTGCCAGCAGTCCTGGGACAGAGCAAGAGACCCAGTACTTC	CASSPGTEQETQYF
TRBV6-5	.	TRBJ2-2	.	TGTGCCAGCAGTCCGTTGGGTCCGAACACCGGGGAGCTGTTTTTT	CASSPLGPNTGELFF
TRBV10-3	.	TRBJ2-1	.	TGTGCCATCAGTGACCAGGCAGGGATAAACAATGAGCAGTTCTTC	CAISDQAGINNEQFF
TRBV9	.	TRBJ2-1	.	TGTGCCAGCGGCGAGCCGAGCTACAATGAGCAGTTCTTC	CASGEPSYNEQFF
TRBV29-1	.	TRBJ2-3	.	TGCAGCGTTGAGGGGACACTAGGGAGTCTTAGCACAGATACGCAGTATTTT	CSVEGTLGSLSTDTQYF
TRBV4-1	.	TRBJ1-4	TRBD1	TGCGCCAGCAGCCTATGGACAGGGGAGAATGAAAAACTGTTTTTT	CASSLWTGENEKLFF
TRBV7-3	.	TRBJ2-1	TRBD2	TGTGCCAGCAGCTTAATTAGCGGGAGCAAGAATGAGCAGTTCTTC	CASSLISGSKNEQFF
TRBV4-2	once	TRBJ2-7	.	TGTGCCAGCAGCCAAGCTAGGGGAGGCTCCTACGAGCAGTACTTC	CASSQARGGSYEQYF
TRBV19	.	TRBJ2-1	.	TGTGCCAGTAGTTTTTTGGCGGTTAGCTCCTACAATGAGCAGTTCTTC	CASSFLAVSSYNEQFF
TRBV9	.	TRBJ2-7	TRBD1	TGTGCCAGCAGCCCTCGACAGGGAATGTACTACGAGCAGTACTTC	CASSPRQGMYYEQYF
TRBV2	.	TRBJ2-7	TRBD2	TGTGCCAGCAGTCCCACTACTAGCGGGAGGTACGAGCAGTACTTC	CASSPTTSGRYEQYF
TRBV11-2	.	TRBJ2-5	.	TGTGCCAGCAGCTCTCCCCATGATGGGGTGGTGACCCAGTACTTC	CASSSPHDGVVTQYF
TRBV7-3	.	TRBJ1-2	TRBD1	TGTGCCAGCAGCCTAGGTCCCGGGACAGGAAATGCTAACTATGGCTACACCTTC	CASSLGPGTGNANYGYTF
TRBV29-1	.	TRBJ2-1	TRBD1	TGCAGCGCTGGACAGGGGGCACCTGACGAGCAGTTCTTC	CSAGQGAPDEQFF
TRBV28	.	TRBJ2-1	.	TGTGCCAGCAGTCCGGGACTTGACTCCTACAATGAGCAGTTCTTC	CASSPGLDSYNEQFF
TRBV27	.	TRBJ2-1	TRBD2	TGTGCCAGCAGTTCGGGACTAGCGGACAATGAGCAGTTCTTC	CASSSGLADNEQFF
TRBV5-4	.	TRBJ2-1	TRBD1	TGTGCCAGCAGCTGGGGGACAGGGGGCAATGAGCAGTTCTTC	CASSWGTGGNEQFF
TRBV5-5	.	TRBJ2-1	TRBD1	TGTGCCAGCAGCGGAGAAAGCAGACAGGGGGGTAACAATGAGCAGTTCTTC	CASSGESRQGGNNEQFF
TRBV11-2	.	TRBJ2-7	TRBD1	TGTGCCAGCAGCTTAGTAGGACAGGGCTACGAGCAGTACTTC	CASSLVGQGYEQYF
TRBV4-1	.	TRBJ1-2	TRBD1	TGCGCCAGCAGCCAAGATTGGCCCGGGACAGTCTATGGCTACACCTTC	CASSQDWPGTVYGYTF
TRBV28	.	TRBJ1-1	.	TGTGCCAGCAGTTGGACCCCGAACACTGAAGCTTTCTTT	CASSWTPNTEAFF
TRBV5-4	.	TRBJ1-5	TRBD1	TGTGCCAGCAACAGTTTTCCGAGGGGGCCGCGGAGCAATCAGCCCCAGCATTTT	CASNSFPRGPRSNQPQHF
TRBV6-1	.	TRBJ2-1	.	TGTGCCAGCAGTCTTAGGTGGAATGAGCAGTTCTTC	CASSLRWNEQFF
TRBV27	.	TRBJ1-1	.	TGTGCCAGCAGTTTATCGGGGTTTGGCACTGAAGCTTTCTTT	CASSLSGFGTEAFF
TRBV5-4	.	TRBJ2-2	.	TGTGCCAGCAGCCCGGAGGGGAACACCGGGGAGCTGTTTTTT	CASSPEGNTGELFF
TRBV15	.	TRBJ2-3	.	TGTGCCACCAGCAGAGGTTACCGGGACGGAGACACAGATACGCAGTATTTT	CATSRGYRDGDTDTQYF
TRBV7-9	.	TRBJ1-1	.	TGTGCCAGCAGCTTAGAAGAGGGGGGGATGAACACTGAAGCTTTCTTT	CASSLEEGGMNTEAFF
TRBV9	.	TRBJ2-1	.	TGTGCCAGCAGCGTATGGGGCGGGAACTACAATGAGCAGTTCTTC	CASSVWGGNYNEQFF
TRBV6-1	.	TRBJ2-7	.	TGTGCCAGTTTCGGCGGAGCCTACGAGCAGTACTTC	CASFGGAYEQYF
TRBV10-1	.	TRBJ2-3	TRBD2	TGCGCCAGCAGTGAGTTGGCTAGCGGTAACACAGATACGCAGTATTTT	CASSELASGNTDTQYF